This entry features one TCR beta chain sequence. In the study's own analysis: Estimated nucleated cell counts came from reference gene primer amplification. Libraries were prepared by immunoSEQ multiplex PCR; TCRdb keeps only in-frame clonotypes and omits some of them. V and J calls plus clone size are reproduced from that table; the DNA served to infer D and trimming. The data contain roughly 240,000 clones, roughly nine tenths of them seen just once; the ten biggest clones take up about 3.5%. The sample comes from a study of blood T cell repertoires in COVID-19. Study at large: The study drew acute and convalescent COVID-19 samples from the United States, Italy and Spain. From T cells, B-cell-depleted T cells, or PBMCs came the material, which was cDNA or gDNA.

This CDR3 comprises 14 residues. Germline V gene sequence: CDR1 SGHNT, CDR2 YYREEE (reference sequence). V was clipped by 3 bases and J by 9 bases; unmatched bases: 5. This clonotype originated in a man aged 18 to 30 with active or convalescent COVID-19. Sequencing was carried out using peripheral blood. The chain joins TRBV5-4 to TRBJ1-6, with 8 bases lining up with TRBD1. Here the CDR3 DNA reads TGTGCCAGCAGCTCGACAGGGGTGAGTTCACCCCTCCACTTT. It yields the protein CASSSTGVSSPLHF.